A single sample gave rise to the 16 T cell receptor beta chains below, sequenced in a study of radiotherapy plus CTLA-4 blockade in lung cancer (dated by TCRdb to the late 2010s). Libraries were prepared through the immunoSEQ multiplex PCR assay. The table was pulled from immuneACCESS by TCRdb, which kept in-frame rearrangements only. Such tables lose some clones; where checked, under half of the loss comes from unresolved V genes, and the rest has no known cause. The sample contains around 70,000 clones, approximately 80% of them found a single time. 4% to 5% of the sample goes to the ten largest clones. The material was peripheral blood, obtained from a patient treated with radiotherapy plus ipilimumab. These receptors were obtained from a human donor with non-small cell lung cancer who had a partial response to radiotherapy plus ipilimumab.

The chain joins TRBV5-5 to TRBJ1-2; D call uncertain. This CDR3 comprises 13 residues. CDR1 and CDR2 (germline): SGHKS, YYEKEE (reference sequence). Between the trimmed V and J ends, which lost 2 bases and 8 bases, there was a span of 13 bases. In DNA, the CDR3 is TGTGCCAGCAGCTTACTGAGGGCGGAGGGCTACACCTTC. It translates to CASSLLRAEGYTF.

V and J are TRBV28 and TRBJ2-1; TRBD1 matches 7 bases. Germline V gene lookup returns CDR1 MDHEN and CDR2 SYDVKM. This CDR3 has 15 amino acids. Losses at the gene ends were 5 bases for V and 0 bases for J; bases not matched to a gene: 4. The CDR3 spells CASSTRGSSYNEQFF. For the CDR3, the DNA is TGTGCCAGCAGTACCAGGGGGAGCTCCTACAATGAGCAGTTCTTC.

V and J are TRBV27 and TRBJ2-5; maybe TRBD2 (6 bases). Germline CDR1 MNHEY, CDR2 SMNVEV (reference sequence). The CDR3 covers 14 residues. Trimming removed 5 bases from V and 4 bases from J, with 14 bases in between. The DNA for the CDR3 is TGTGCCAGCAGTCAGCGGCGGGGAGGAGAGACCCAGTACTTC. It yields the protein CASSQRRGGETQYF.

The genes are TRBV25-1 and TRBJ2-7; 8 bases fit TRBD2. The length of the CDR3 is 13 residues. With V trimmed by 4 bases and J by 5 bases, 4 bases remained unmatched. CDR1 is MGHDK and CDR2 is SYGVNS in the germline V gene. The CDR3 bases are TGTGCCAGCAGTGGAGGACTAGCAAACGAGCAGTACTTC. Its protein product is CASSGGLANEQYF.

This clone has only a few counts. This chain joins TRBV7-8 and TRBJ1-2, with D maybe TRBD1 (6 bases). Trimming took 5 bases from V and 2 from J, leaving 15 bases between them. CDR1 SGHVS and CDR2 FQNEAQ come from the germline V gene. CDR3 length: 15 residues. The CDR3 protein is CASSPRGGQNYGYTF. The CDR3 region has the DNA TGTGCCAGCAGCCCCCGCGGGGGGCAAAACTATGGCTACACCTTC.

The chain uses TRBV7-3 and TRBJ2-5; D is possibly TRBD1 (5 bases). There are 13 residues in the CDR3. V lost 6 bases to trimming and J lost 5 bases, with 13 bases between them. Germline V gene lookup returns CDR1 SGHTA and CDR2 FQGTGA. CDR3 sequence: CASSVRVGETQYF. The CDR3 nucleotides read TGTGCCAGCAGTGTCAGGGTGGGCGAGACCCAGTACTTC. The full variable domain, in which reference TRBV7-3 and TRBJ2-5 provide the parts outside the CDR3, is GAGVSQTPSNKVTEKGKYVELRCDPISGHTALYWYRQSLGQGPEFLIYFQGTGAADDSGLPNDRFFAVRPEGSVSTLKIQRTERGDSAVYLCASSVRVGETQYFGPGTRLLVL.

The CDR3 sequence is CASSLKGEDTQYF. The CDR3, as DNA: TGTGCCAGCAGCTTGAAGGGAGAAGATACGCAGTATTTT. The gene calls are TRBV5-4 and TRBJ2-3; D might be TRBD2 (5 bases). Looked up from germline, CDR1 is SGHNT and CDR2 is YYREEE (reference sequence). The CDR3 is 13 residues long. V gave up 1 base and J gave up 5 bases, with 8 bases separating them. Using reference TRBV5-4 and TRBJ2-3 for the parts outside the CDR3, the full variable domain is ETGVTQSPTHLIKTRGQQVTLRCSSQSGHNTVSWYQQALGQGPQFIFQYYREEENGRGNFPPRFSGLQFPNYSSELNVNALELDDSALYLCASSLKGEDTQYFGPGTRLTVL.

The rearrangement uses TRBV28 and TRBJ1-4; no clear D. The germline V and J ends were trimmed by 2 bases and 11 bases, with 15 bases remaining between them. The CDR3 has 14 amino acids. From germline, CDR1 is MDHEN and CDR2 SYDVKM. CDR3 region: CASSLQEAAVKLFF. The CDR3 nucleotides are TGTGCCAGCAGTTTACAGGAGGCGGCGGTGAAACTGTTTTTT.

The chain has TRBV5-8 and TRBJ2-3; TRBD1 matches 7 bases. The V gene's germline CDR1 is SGHTS and CDR2 YDEGEE. The CDR3 runs 15 residues. V shed 6 bases, J shed 0 bases, and the junction held 7 bases outside the gene matches. The CDR3 reads CASTRAGGSTDTQYF. The CDR3, as DNA: TGTGCCAGCACCCGGGCAGGGGGTAGCACAGATACGCAGTATTTT.

The rearrangement uses TRBV5-4 and TRBJ2-1; D unresolved. Germline V gene lookup returns CDR1 SGHNT and CDR2 YYREEE (reference sequence). The CDR3 is made up of 11 amino acids. Trimming removed 6 bases at V and 3 bases at J, with 4 bases between. In DNA form, the CDR3 reads TGTGCCAGCACTTACTACAATGAGCAGTTCTTC. Translation: CASTYYNEQFF.

The J gene is TRBJ2-7, the V gene TRBV27, with D possibly TRBD1 on 6 matching bases. The CDR3 has 13 residues. Germline CDR1 and CDR2: MNHEY and SMNVEV (reference sequence). V was pared by 7 bases and J by 6 bases, with 16 bases between. CDR3 protein: CASTSRGYGEQYF. In DNA form, the CDR3 reads TGTGCCAGCACATCCAGGGGCTATGGCGAGCAGTACTTC.

Details on this clone: This sample includes further DNA sequences coding for the same CDR3. CDR3 nucleotide sequence: TGCGCCAGCAGCTTGGCTACTAGCACAGATACGCAGTATTTT. It is translated as CASSLATSTDTQYF. The chain combines TRBV5-1 with TRBJ2-3; D not certain. The CDR3 totals 14 residues. Between the trimmed V and J ends, which lost 0 bases and 0 bases, there was a span of 5 bases. The germline gives CDR1 SGHRS, CDR2 YFSETQ.

This sequence joins TRBV27 and TRBJ2-5, with 9 positions matching TRBD1. With 3 bases clipped from V and 0 bases from J, the junction kept 11 bases outside the gene matches. Looked up from germline, CDR1 is MNHEY and CDR2 is SMNVEV (reference sequence). The CDR3 extends over 18 amino acids. CDR3 DNA: TGTGCCAGCAGTTTGGCCCCTCGCTGGACAGGGGACCAAGAGACCCAGTACTTC. This sequence encodes CASSLAPRWTGDQETQYF.

In nucleotides, the CDR3 is TGTGCCAGCAGCCCCGGAGCGGGAGGTACCGTTGAGCAGTTCTTC. Residues: CASSPGAGGTVEQFF. The chain recombines TRBV7-2 with TRBJ2-1, with TRBD2 matching over 9 bases. This CDR3 contains 15 residues. The germline V gene has CDR1 SGHTA and CDR2 FQGNSA. Losses at the gene ends were 5 bases for V and 9 bases for J; bases not matched to a gene: 11. Supplemented by reference TRBV7-2 and TRBJ2-1, the full variable domain reads GAGVSQSPSNKVTEKGKDVELRCDPISGHTALYWYRQSLGQGLEFLIYFQGNSAPDKSGLPSDRFSAERTGGSVSTLTIQRTQQEDSAVYLCASSPGAGGTVEQFFGPGTRLTVL.

The genes are TRBV5-1 and TRBJ2-1; D is unclear. Per germline, CDR1 SGHRS and CDR2 YFSETQ. Trimming removed 0 bases from V and 0 bases from J, with 13 bases in between. CDR3 size: 17 residues. The CDR3 is CASSLGIAPSSYNEQFF. CDR3 coding DNA: TGCGCCAGCAGCTTGGGTATAGCCCCGAGCTCCTACAATGAGCAGTTCTTC.

The chain links TRBV2 to TRBJ2-3, with 7 bases fitting TRBD1. Unmatched junction bases numbered 9, after V lost 3 bases and J lost 3 bases. From germline, CDR1 is SNHLY and CDR2 FYNNEI. The CDR3 spans 16 residues. CDR3 sequence: CASSDKGQLYTDTQYF. DNA for the CDR3: TGTGCCAGCAGTGATAAGGGACAGCTCTATACAGATACGCAGTATTTT.